Presented here are 29 T cell receptor beta chains from one specimen sequenced in a study of spatial heterogeneity in lung cancer. TCRdb itself ran the 5' RACE reads through MiXCR, one entry per CDR3 protein. This sample yields fewer than 45,000 distinct CDR3 sequences, of which about 6.5% are seen a single time; about 40% belongs to the top ten. As to time point: sample taken at primary tumor resection. The sample here was PBMCs, taken at surgery. The receptors originated from a female donor with early-stage non-small cell lung cancer.

This clonotype was detected many times. The chain's CDR3 is CTGGISTDTQYF. In DNA form, the CDR3 reads TGCACTGGGGGAATAAGCACAGATACGCAGTATTTT. The chain recombines TRBV29-1 with TRBJ2-3, with D perhaps assigned TRBD1 or TRBD2 (5 bases each). This CDR3 is 12 amino acids long. Germline V gives CDR1 SQVTM, CDR2 ANQGSEA.

This clonotype was detected ten times or more. The J gene is TRBJ2-5, the V gene TRBV2; unclear D gene. The CDR3 covers 13 residues. The V gene's germline CDR1 is SNHLY and CDR2 FYNNEI. The V gene lost 1 base and the J gene lost 7 bases, with 10 bases spanning the gap. As DNA, the CDR3 is TGTGCCAGCAGTGAAGTCCGTACCGGGACCCAGTACTTC. Its protein product is CASSEVRTGTQYF.

The sample holds many counts of this clonotype. This chain links TRBV29-1 with TRBJ1-1; the match to TRBD1 covers 7 bases. Germline CDR1 reads SQVTM; CDR2 reads ANQGSEA. The CDR3 length is 12 residues. J was trimmed by 2 bases and V by 4 bases; bases with no gene match: 1. The CDR3 coding sequence is TGCAGCGTTGGGACAGGAAACACTGAAGCTTTCTTT. It encodes CSVGTGNTEAFF. Combining the CDR3 with reference TRBV29-1 and TRBJ1-1 gives the whole variable domain SAVISQKPSRDICQRGTSLTIQCQVDSQVTMMFWYRQQPGQSLTLIATANQGSEATYESGFVIDKFPISRPNLTFSTLTVSNMSPEDSSIYLCSVGTGNTEAFFGQGTRLTVV.

The table lists this clonotype with many counts. The junction shows a germline mismatch at one end, possibly a read error. V gene TRBV15 combines with J gene TRBJ2-7; D is unresolved. The germline V gene encodes CDR1 LNHNV and CDR2 YYDKDF (reference sequence). The CDR3 loop spans 14 amino acids. CDR3 residues: CATSRDSPPYEQHF. DNA of the CDR3: TGTGCCACCAGCAGAGATTCGCCTCCCTACGAGCAGCACTTC.

This clonotype was counted at least ten times. The chain combines TRBV29-1 with TRBJ2-3; D perhaps matches TRBD1 (6 bases). The CDR3 has 17 residues. Trimming removed 4 bases at V and 4 bases at J, with 24 bases between. Germline CDR1 is SQVTM and CDR2 is ANQGSEA. CDR3 residues: CSVVTPLQGWDPDTQYF. The CDR3 nucleotides are TGCAGCGTTGTAACCCCACTACAGGGTTGGGACCCAGATACGCAGTATTTT.

This clonotype was seen repeatedly, ten times or more. J is TRBJ2-5 and V is TRBV11-2; 8 bases agree with TRBD2. Germline-derived CDR1 and CDR2 are SGHAT and FQNNGV. The CDR3 runs 16 residues. The J segment lost 2 bases and the V segment lost 4 bases, leaving 9 bases of the junction unmatched. This CDR3 is CASSSGGLATQETQYF. As DNA, the CDR3 is TGTGCCAGCAGCTCGGGGGGGCTAGCGACACAAGAGACCCAGTACTTC.

V usage is TRBV3-1 and J usage is TRBJ2-7, with D unresolved. V lost 0 bases, J lost 10 bases, and 16 bases lay in between. The germline V gene encodes CDR1 LGHDT and CDR2 YNNKEL (reference sequence). The CDR3 runs 14 residues. The CDR3 loop is CASSQDQFIGNQYF. The CDR3 bases are TGTGCCAGCAGCCAAGATCAGTTTATTGGGAACCAGTACTTC.

This clonotype came up many times. The chain combines TRBV5-5 with TRBJ1-4; TRBD1 matches 7 bases. The ends lost 4 bases at V and 4 bases at J; junction bases unmatched: 10. Germline-derived CDR1 and CDR2 are SGHKS and YYEKEE (reference sequence). The CDR3 is made up of 16 amino acids. The CDR3 region has the DNA TGTGCCAGCAGCCCCCCGGAGGGGGCCGGTAATGAAAAACTGTTTTTT. It encodes CASSPPEGAGNEKLFF.

The chain joins TRBV20-1 to TRBJ2-7; the D gene is possibly TRBD1 (5 bases). The length of the CDR3 is 12 residues. Between the trimmed V and J ends, which lost 6 bases and 3 bases, there was a span of 12 bases. CDR1 DFQATT and CDR2 SNEGSKA come from the germline V gene (reference sequence). The CDR3 DNA sequence: TGCAGTGCATTAAAGGGGAACTACGAGCAGTACTTC. Protein product: CSALKGNYEQYF.

This clonotype was seen repeatedly, ten times or more. This chain joins TRBV25-1 and TRBJ1-6; tentatively, D is TRBD1 (6 bases). The germline V gene has CDR1 MGHDK and CDR2 SYGVNS. The CDR3 is made up of 14 amino acids. Trimming took off 6 bases at V and 4 bases at J, with 10 bases between the two ends. The CDR3 DNA sequence: TGTGCCAGCAGGGGGGACACGTATAATTCACCCCTCCACTTT. As protein: CASRGDTYNSPLHF.

This clonotype was detected many times. The rearrangement joins TRBV20-1 to TRBJ1-6; possible D gene TRBD1, 6 bases. The CDR3 is 15 amino acids. CDR1 and CDR2 (germline): DFQATT, SNEGSKA (reference sequence). CDR3 nucleotides: TGCAGCGGAATAGGGGGGGCGTTGGGTAATTCACCCCTCCACTTT. Its translation: CSGIGGALGNSPLHF.

The chain has TRBV7-2 and TRBJ1-4; no firm D call. Germline assignment: CDR1 SGHTA and CDR2 FQGNSA. CDR3 length equals 14 residues. The V end was cut by 2 bases, the J end by 1 base, with 5 bases between. The CDR3 spells CASSLYGTNEKLFF. The CDR3, as DNA: TGTGCCAGCAGCTTATATGGAACTAATGAAAAACTGTTTTTT.

The CDR3 sequence: CASSLAGERGGHTEAFF. CDR3 bases: TGTGCCAGCAGCTTGGCCGGGGAGAGGGGAGGCCACACTGAAGCTTTCTTT. This chain connects TRBV5-6 to TRBJ1-1, with D possibly TRBD1 on 5 matching bases. Germline V gives CDR1 SGHDT, CDR2 YYEEEE. The CDR3 covers 17 residues. The V end lost 0 bases, the J end lost 3 bases, and 18 bases lay between the germline ends.

This clonotype was recorded at least ten times. The chain has TRBV12-3 or TRBV12-4 and TRBJ1-1; D may be TRBD1 (6 bases). The V end was cut by 2 bases, the J end by 10 bases, with 20 bases between. This CDR3 has 15 amino acids. This CDR3 is CASSLSNWGKGGAFF. In DNA form, the CDR3 reads TGTGCCAGCAGTTTATCAAATTGGGGTAAAGGGGGAGCTTTCTTT.

The V call is TRBV14, the J call TRBJ1-2; D gene ambiguous. The V and J ends lost 1 base and 2 bases respectively, with 11 bases between them. This CDR3 has 15 amino acids. Germline V gene data show CDR1 as SGHDN and CDR2 as FVKESK. CDR3 sequence: CASSQAGSGNYGYTF. CDR3 in DNA: TGTGCCAGCAGCCAAGCTGGGTCGGGGAACTATGGCTACACCTTC.

This clonotype was observed a handful of times. The V and J genes are TRBV5-1 and TRBJ2-7; 11 bases align to TRBD1. The CDR3 covers 15 residues. With V trimmed by 2 bases and J by 3 bases, 4 bases remained unmatched. Germline V gives CDR1 SGHRS, CDR2 YFSETQ. The chain's CDR3 is CASSFPGTGGYEQYF. The DNA for the CDR3 is TGCGCCAGCAGCTTTCCCGGGACAGGGGGCTACGAGCAGTACTTC.

This clonotype was seen ten or more times. CDR3 coding DNA: TGTGCCAGCCTTACCGGTGGAAACACCATATATTTT. The encoded protein is CASLTGGNTIYF. The gene calls are TRBV18 and TRBJ1-3, with D unclear. Trimming cost V 8 bases and J 3 bases, with 8 bases left between them. Germline CDR1 and CDR2: KGHSH and LQKENI. This CDR3 is 12 amino acids long.

This clonotype appeared many times. V and J are TRBV18 and TRBJ1-1; TRBD1 agrees at 7 bases. Germline CDR1 KGHSH, CDR2 LQKENI. The J segment lost 9 bases and the V segment lost 4 bases, leaving 8 bases of the junction unmatched. The CDR3 is made up of 13 amino acids. The CDR3 loop reads CASSREGQSKAFF. CDR3 sequence (DNA): TGTGCCAGCTCACGGGAGGGACAGTCGAAAGCTTTCTTT.

The sample holds a few counts of this clonotype. The chain uses TRBV6-5 and TRBJ1-3, with 9 nucleotides matching TRBD1. This CDR3 has 14 amino acids. Trimming at V came to 0 bases and at J to 11 bases, leaving 5 bases not matched to a gene. Per germline, CDR1 MNHEY and CDR2 SVGAGI. CDR3 in amino acids: CASSYSTGQGPIYF. Here the CDR3 DNA reads TGTGCCAGCAGTTACTCAACTGGACAGGGGCCCATATATTTT.

Many counts were recorded for this clonotype. This chain connects TRBV5-6 to TRBJ1-3, with no clear D. The germline V and J ends were trimmed by 2 bases and 3 bases, with 12 bases remaining between them. CDR3 length: 15 residues. Germline CDR1 and CDR2: SGHDT and YYEEEE. Written as DNA, the CDR3 is TGTGCCAGCAGCTTAGGTCTGGGATTTGGAAACACCATATATTTT. This codes for CASSLGLGFGNTIYF. Based on the CDR3 plus reference TRBV5-6 and TRBJ1-3, the full variable domain is DAGVTQSPTHLIKTRGQQVTLRCSPKSGHDTVSWYQQALGQGPQFIFQYYEEEERQRGNFPDRFSGHQFPNYSSELNVNALLLGDSALYLCASSLGLGFGNTIYFGEGSWLTVV.

This clonotype was observed at least ten times. The rearrangement joins TRBV7-9 to TRBJ2-7; D uncertain. V was shortened by 4 bases and J by 4 bases, with 14 bases between the two germline ends. Germline V CDR1 and CDR2: SEHNR, FQNEAQ (reference sequence). CDR3 length equals 14 residues. The CDR3 protein is CASSSGSQTYEQYF. The CDR3 region has the DNA TGTGCCAGCAGCTCCGGGTCCCAGACTTACGAGCAGTACTTC. Variable domain in full (rest from reference TRBV7-9 and TRBJ2-7): DTGVSQNPRHKITKRGQNVTFRCDPISEHNRLYWYRQTLGQGPEFLTYFQNEAQLEKSRLLSDRFSAERPKGSFSTLEIQRTEQGDSAMYLCASSSGSQTYEQYFGPGTRLTVT.

In this sample, this clonotype turned up many times. This sequence joins TRBV4-2 and TRBJ2-3; 11 bases line up with TRBD2. The ends lost 3 bases at V and 8 bases at J; junction bases unmatched: 16. The CDR3 totals 18 residues. The germline CDR1 and CDR2 sequences are LGHNA and YNFKEQ. In nucleotides, the CDR3 is TGTGCCAGCAGCCAGGACTTAGCGGGGGGGGCCCGGCCGGGTACGCAGTATTTT. Translated, it gives CASSQDLAGGARPGTQYF.

In this sample, this clonotype turned up many times. The V and J genes are TRBV5-1 and TRBJ2-5; tentatively, D is TRBD2 (5 bases). V lost 4 bases and J lost 4, with 20 bases in between. Germline CDR1 and CDR2: SGHRS and YFSETQ. The CDR3 covers 16 residues. The DNA for the CDR3 is TGCGCCAGCAGCACCCCCGAGGGAAGAGTAGGAGAGACCCAGTACTTC. It translates to CASSTPEGRVGETQYF.

The chain has TRBV20-1 and TRBJ2-3; TRBD2 matches at 10 bases. The CDR3 has 14 residues. The V gene's germline CDR1 is DFQATT and CDR2 SNEGSKA (reference sequence). With V trimmed by 6 bases and J by 2 bases, 5 bases remained unmatched. CDR3 sequence (DNA): TGCAGTGCGAATAGCGGGGGGCCCACAGATACGCAGTATTTT. The encoded protein is CSANSGGPTDTQYF.

This clonotype has more than one count but fewer than ten. V and J are TRBV6-5 and TRBJ1-1, with D possibly being TRBD1 (6 bases). Germline V gene data show CDR1 as MNHEY and CDR2 as SVGAGI. The CDR3 sequence is 15 residues long. V was cut by 7 bases and J by 1 base, with 16 bases left in between. The CDR3 here is CASTVVVGANTEAFF. The CDR3 nucleotides are TGTGCCAGCACCGTAGTGGTGGGGGCGAACACTGAAGCTTTCTTT.

Many counts were recorded for this clonotype. The chain uses TRBV29-1 and TRBJ1-2, with TRBD1 identical over 8 bases. J gave up 9 bases and V 8 bases, and 14 bases lay outside the gene matches. Looked up from germline, CDR1 is SQVTM and CDR2 is ANQGSEA. This CDR3 has 13 amino acids. This chain's CDR3 is CSFRGQGATRYTF. CDR3 nucleotides: TGCAGCTTCCGAGGACAGGGAGCCACACGCTACACCTTC.

There are many counts of this clonotype. The gene calls are TRBV20-1 and TRBJ2-3; no reliable D call. Germline-derived CDR1 and CDR2 are DFQATT and SNEGSKA (reference sequence). The CDR3 covers 13 residues. V dropped 3 bases and J dropped 10 bases, with 17 bases sitting between them. The CDR3 loop is CSASSLAAVPQYF. The CDR3 DNA reads TGCAGTGCTAGCAGCTTGGCGGCGGTGCCGCAGTATTTT.

In its sample, this clonotype was seen many times. V gene TRBV5-1 combines with J gene TRBJ1-5; 10 bases are a match to TRBD1. The junction had 2 bases not matched to a gene; V was cut back by 0 bases and J by 2 bases. CDR3 size: 16 residues. In germline, CDR1 is SGHRS, CDR2 YFSETQ. Written as DNA, the CDR3 is TGCGCCAGCAGCTTGGGGACAGGGGGAGGCAATCAGCCCCAGCATTTT. Translated, it gives CASSLGTGGGNQPQHF.

The CDR3, as DNA: TGTGCCAGCAGCGTAAAGGTTTCAGATACGCAGTATTTT. The encoded protein is CASSVKVSDTQYF. The gene calls are TRBV9 and TRBJ2-3; no firm D call. V lost 1 base and J lost 4, with 7 bases in between. Germline V CDR1 and CDR2: SGDLS, YYNGEE. CDR3 length: 13 amino acids.